The following is a T cell receptor (beta chain) sequence with its context. The clone's antigen remains unknown. Qualities for individual bases were not recorded, and no much larger clone is one base off. The sample belongs to a study of Ad26.COV2.S vaccination and SARS-CoV-2 variants (dated by TCRdb to the early 2020s). A note on the overall study: Vaccine-arm donors came from COV1001, a multicentre, randomized, double-blind, placebo-controlled phase I-IIa trial of Ad26.COV2.S in healthy adults. Ad26.COV2.S was given intramuscularly at 5x10^10 or 1x10^11 viral particles, as a single shot or as two shots 56 days apart. TCRbeta repertoire sequencing served as the tool for gauging how specific and how broad the SARS-CoV-2-reactive T cell receptors were following Ad26.COV2.S vaccination. The TCR-sequenced set comprised approximately 30 samples: around 20 Ad26.COV2.S vaccine recipients, 5 placebo recipients and 8 SARS-CoV-2 convalescent individuals. Trial participants were randomized into five groups of five, in which low-dose or high-dose Ad26.COV2.S was given once or twice, or placebo was given on both occasions. Blinding of investigators to trial group allocation was maintained during experiments and outcome assessment.

Beyond this particular receptor, the publication reports: It was noted by the authors that total T cell responses may have been underestimated by the TCR breadth and depth analyses. After vaccination, substantial breadth of spike-specific CD8+ and CD4+ T cell responses was reported. Spike-specific TCR breadth was higher in Ad26.COV2.S recipients than in placebo recipients (P = 0.0014). Non-spike TCR breadth was comparable between vaccine and placebo recipients, consistent with the vaccine containing only spike. The study was not powered for comparison of responses between vaccine doses or regimens.

This sample's treatment or condition label indicates: approximately 18 received Ad26.COV2.S at low or high dose, single or two shots; about 5 received placebo; per-sample allocation not given. For vaccine and placebo recipients, the sequenced repertoires came from samples collected on day 63 after the first injection. Cohort 1b enrolled 25 to 30 adults aged 18-55 years at a single site in Boston, USA, between 29 July and 7 August 2020. Ad26.COV2.S consisted of a replication-incompetent adenovirus type 26 vector by which a prefusion-stabilized SARS-CoV-2 spike protein from the original Wuhan strain was expressed. TCRbeta CDR3 regions were sequenced with the immunoSEQ Assay. After extraction, genomic DNA underwent amplification by bias-controlled multiplex PCR, followed by high-throughput sequencing. On the authors' methods: Collapsing and filtering of sequences were performed to quantify the absolute abundance of each unique TCRbeta CDR3 region. T cell fraction was estimated by normalization of TCRbeta template counts to usable DNA, with usable DNA being measured through amplification of reference genes present in all nucleated cells. Repertoire TCRs were annotated as SARS-CoV-2-specific by exact matching of V gene, CDR3 amino acid sequence and J gene to a known reactive TCR set. MIRA supplied the reference SARS-CoV-2 TCR set, which was filtered for enrichment in COVID-19-positive ImmuneCODE repertoires so that public or cross-reactive TCRs were removed. Drawing on the MIRA antigens, annotated TCRs were analysed further at the level of specific ORF or position within ORF. Breadth was defined as annotated unique rearrangements over total unique productive rearrangements; depth was the summed frequency of those rearrangements. TCR breadth was compared between groups using two-sided Wilcoxon rank-sum tests. The table was pulled from immuneACCESS by TCRdb, which kept in-frame rearrangements only. Such tables lose some clones; where checked, under half of the loss comes from unresolved V genes, and the rest has no known cause. The V and J calls and clone size are taken from that table; D and trimming were inferred from the DNA. The sample contains 300,000 to 350,000 clones, 85% to 90% of them found a single time. Approximately 5% of the sample rests with the top ten.

The V end loses 5 bases and the J end loses 0 bases, and a stretch of 12 bases separates them. Reading from cysteine to phenylalanine, the CDR3 counts 15 amino acids. Only the CDR3 region is kept as DNA, spanning 45 bases read in frame from base 1. CDR1 and CDR2 (MDHEN, SYDVKM) derive from the germline V gene. This specimen consisted of peripheral blood, obtained in a trial of Ad26.COV2.S vaccine versus placebo. The V and J genes are TRBV28 and TRBJ2-3, and possibly TRBD2, on 5 matching bases. This receptor was taken from a person between 18 and 65 years old who received the Ad26.COV2.S COVID-19 vaccine or a placebo. The nucleotide sequence is given as TGTGCCAGCAGTCCGATAGCGACTAGCACAGATACGCAGTATTTT. Translated, it gives CASSPIATSTDTQYF.